This is a list of T cell receptor beta chains from one sample in a study of shared clonotypes between healthy human individuals. Assay used: immunoSEQ multiplex PCR; TCRdb lists only in-frame clones, some missing. The repertoire includes around 610,000 clones, 90% to 97% of them detected once, and around 0.1% sits in the top ten. The sequenced sample was naive CD8+ T cells sorted from blood. The receptors stem from a young woman in good health. The conserved cysteine and the conserved F or W are not part of the CDR3 here.

len: 12
v_gene: TRBV27
j_gene: TRBJ1-2
CDR3aa: ASSLGRGPGGYT

len: 14
v_gene: TRBV27
j_gene: TRBJ2-1
CDR3aa: ASSSGTLPYYNEQF

len: 13
v_gene: TRBV7-6
j_gene: TRBJ2-1
CDR3aa: ASSSGPSSYNEQF

len: 15
v_gene: TRBV11-2
j_gene: TRBJ2-2
CDR3aa: ASSLARASGRTGELF

len: 15
v_gene: TRBV11-2
j_gene: TRBJ2-1
CDR3aa: ASSLVKGLVGLNEQF

len: 11
v_gene: TRBV7-9
j_gene: TRBJ2-7
CDR3aa: ASRFRGSYEQY

len: 14
v_gene: TRBV5-4
j_gene: TRBJ2-2
CDR3aa: ASSIGRDGSTGELF

len: 11
v_gene: TRBV29-1
j_gene: TRBJ2-5
CDR3aa: SVEFTAQETQY

len: 14
v_gene: TRBV7-3
j_gene: TRBJ2-1
CDR3aa: ASSRLAWSSYNEQF

len: 15
v_gene: TRBV4-1
j_gene: TRBJ2-7
CDR3aa: ASSQGVHAGGGYEQY

len: 12
v_gene: TRBV7-2
j_gene: TRBJ2-7
CDR3aa: ASSLAGGSYEQY

len: 9
v_gene: TRBV27
j_gene: TRBJ2-1
CDR3aa: ASSVQGRQF

len: 10
v_gene: TRBV25-1
j_gene: TRBJ2-1
CDR3aa: ASSDSWNEQF

len: 15
v_gene: TRBV7-9
j_gene: TRBJ2-7
CDR3aa: ASSQGSGGRLSYEQY

len: 11
v_gene: TRBV30
j_gene: TRBJ1-2
CDR3aa: AWKSHRWSGYT

len: 15
v_gene: TRBV2
j_gene: TRBJ2-1
CDR3aa: ATIGGTSGSSYNEQF

len: 13
v_gene: TRBV6-1
j_gene: TRBJ2-7
CDR3aa: ASSEGQGASYEQY

len: 13
v_gene: TRBV5-1
j_gene: TRBJ2-7
CDR3aa: ASSSTSGSIYEQY

len: 12
v_gene: TRBV28
j_gene: TRBJ1-1
CDR3aa: ASRRDRWNTEAF

len: 15
v_gene: TRBV27
j_gene: TRBJ1-1
CDR3aa: ASTLSGTGNMNTEAF

len: 14
v_gene: TRBV4-1
j_gene: TRBJ1-1
CDR3aa: ASSQGTVGPNTEAF

len: 15
v_gene: TRBV13
j_gene: TRBJ2-4
CDR3aa: ASSLDTGVWAKNIQY

len: 9
v_gene: TRBV27
j_gene: TRBJ2-1
CDR3aa: ASLPGNEQF

len: 13
v_gene: TRBV6-1
j_gene: TRBJ2-7
CDR3aa: ASSEAGAGAYEQY

len: 9
v_gene: TRBV6-5
j_gene: TRBJ2-3
CDR3aa: ASTTGAMQY

len: 11
v_gene: TRBV30
j_gene: -
CDR3aa: AWRGGLAYEQY

len: 16
v_gene: TRBV10-3
j_gene: TRBJ2-5
CDR3aa: AISESMYRGELKETQY

len: 12
v_gene: TRBV29-1
j_gene: TRBJ1-2
CDR3aa: SVEGLEGDYGYT

len: 13
v_gene: TRBV5-1
j_gene: TRBJ2-7
CDR3aa: ASSFEGLSSYEQY

len: 11
v_gene: TRBV29-1
j_gene: TRBJ2-7
CDR3aa: SVIAEDSYEQY

len: 13
v_gene: TRBV7-9
j_gene: TRBJ2-7
CDR3aa: ASRKSGLAADEQY

len: 11
v_gene: TRBV13
j_gene: TRBJ2-5
CDR3aa: ASSFGNIETQY

len: 12
v_gene: TRBV9
j_gene: TRBJ2-7
CDR3aa: ASSGTGSSYEQY

len: 11
v_gene: TRBV10-3
j_gene: TRBJ2-7
CDR3aa: ATNLDRVGEQY

len: 13
v_gene: TRBV5-5
j_gene: TRBJ2-3
CDR3aa: ASSLFLGSQATQY

len: 12
v_gene: TRBV29-1
j_gene: TRBJ2-3
CDR3aa: SVFSGRGTDTQY

len: 13
v_gene: TRBV14
j_gene: TRBJ1-1
CDR3aa: ASSQDGRTNTEAF

len: 11
v_gene: TRBV29-1
j_gene: TRBJ2-7
CDR3aa: SVEGGTVDEQY

len: 12
v_gene: TRBV7-9
j_gene: TRBJ2-7
CDR3aa: ASSSSGRYYEQY

len: 12
v_gene: TRBV5-4
j_gene: TRBJ2-1
CDR3aa: ASSLADYLNEQF

len: 14
v_gene: TRBV27
j_gene: TRBJ2-5
CDR3aa: ASSFGREVNQETQY

len: 12
v_gene: TRBV27
j_gene: TRBJ2-3
CDR3aa: ASSIQGSTDTQY

len: 12
v_gene: TRBV10-3
j_gene: TRBJ1-4
CDR3aa: AISESGVGEKLF

len: 14
v_gene: TRBV28
j_gene: TRBJ2-3
CDR3aa: ASRSFSGSVADTQY

len: 14
v_gene: TRBV18
j_gene: TRBJ2-5
CDR3aa: ASSPPEWGNKETQY

len: 13
v_gene: TRBV27
j_gene: TRBJ2-6
CDR3aa: ASSMGGSGANVLT

len: 10
v_gene: TRBV11-2
j_gene: TRBJ1-2
CDR3aa: ASSRRANGYT

len: 12
v_gene: TRBV2
j_gene: TRBJ2-1
CDR3aa: ASSDMSAYNEQF

len: 9
v_gene: TRBV27
j_gene: TRBJ2-5
CDR3aa: ASSFPETQY

len: 13
v_gene: TRBV5-1
j_gene: TRBJ2-1
CDR3aa: ASSLSQGAYNEQF

len: 15
v_gene: TRBV9
j_gene: TRBJ2-1
CDR3aa: ASSPGGGGPSYNEQF

len: 9
v_gene: TRBV2
j_gene: TRBJ1-2
CDR3aa: AILRSYGYT

len: 12
v_gene: TRBV6-5
j_gene: TRBJ2-6
CDR3aa: ASSPNPGANVLT